These T cell receptor beta chains were read from a single sample in a study of CD8+ T cells in alopecia areata. This table comes from immunoSEQ multiplex PCR, and its TCRdb copy is limited to in-frame clones, with some not included. This sample carries approximately 150,000 clones, 50% to 65% of them seen once, and the ten largest clones take less than 5%. Sequencing input: CD4+ T cells sorted from blood. These receptors were collected from a human donor in good health. CDR3s include the opening cysteine and the closing phenylalanine or tryptophan. D genes are given only for firm matches. Where a row states a size, it is once, few, many or the class of an expanded clone; other rows omit it.

TRBV5-1	TRBJ2-7	NA	TRBD1	TGCGCCAGCAGCTACCCGGGACAGGGTATGAGCGAGCAGTACTTC	CASSYPGQGMSEQYF
TRBV7-9	TRBJ2-1	NA	NA	TGTGCCAGCAGCTTACTGGGACCCCTCTACAATGAGCAGTTCTTC	CASSLLGPLYNEQFF
TRBV5-1	TRBJ2-2	NA	NA	TGCGCCAGCGGTACGACGGGCACCGGGGAGCTGTTTTTT	CASGTTGTGELFF
TRBV14	TRBJ2-7	NA	NA	TGTGCCAGCAGCCAAGACCCGAGGACGGAGCAGTACTTC	CASSQDPRTEQYF
TRBV15	TRBJ1-2	NA	NA	TGTGCCACCAGCAGTGGGGGAGGACGGAACTATGGCTACACCTTC	CATSSGGGRNYGYTF
TRBV7-3	TRBJ2-7	few	TRBD2	TGTGCCAGCAGCTTTGAGCGGGAGGATGACGAGCAGTACTTC	CASSFEREDDEQYF
TRBV2	TRBJ2-2	NA	NA	TGTGCCAGCTTATTACAAGCGAACACCGGGGAGCTGTTTTTT	CASLLQANTGELFF
TRBV11-2	TRBJ2-7	NA	TRBD2	TGTGCCAGCAGCGAAGGGGCTAGCGGTAAATACGAGCAGTACTTC	CASSEGASGKYEQYF
TRBV25-1	TRBJ1-1	few	TRBD1	TGTGCCAGCAGTGAGGCAGGACAGGGAAACACTGAAGCTTTCTTT	CASSEAGQGNTEAFF
TRBV10-2	TRBJ2-3	few	NA	TGCGCCAGCAGGGGGGACACGGTTAGCACAGATACGCAGTATTTT	CASRGDTVSTDTQYF
TRBV27	TRBJ1-2	NA	NA	TGTGCCAGCCCCCCCGACGGGGGACGGGTTGGCTACACCTTC	CASPPDGGRVGYTF
TRBV30	TRBJ2-5	NA	NA	TGTGCCTTTTACGACAGGAGTGTCCAAGAGACCCAGTACTTC	CAFYDRSVQETQYF
TRBV29-1	TRBJ2-1	NA	NA	TGCAGCGTCCCTACACTGAATCGTTACAATGAGCAGTTCTTC	CSVPTLNRYNEQFF
TRBV6-5	TRBJ2-3	NA	NA	TGTGCCAGCAGTTACTCGGCGACAGTTGCGCAGTATTTT	CASSYSATVAQYF
TRBV7-9	TRBJ2-1	NA	TRBD2	TGTGCCAGCAGCTTGACTAGCGGGAACGACTATCAGTTCTTC	CASSLTSGNDYQFF
TRBV11-2	TRBJ2-7	few	NA	TGTGCCAGCAGCCGACTAGTTAGCGAGCAGTACTTC	CASSRLVSEQYF
TRBV29-1	TRBJ2-2	few	TRBD1	TGCAGCGTTGTTACAGGGGGCTGGGCCGGGGAGCTGTTTTTT	CSVVTGGWAGELFF
TRBV30	TRBJ2-2	few	NA	TGTGCCTGGAGTGCTCGGAGGGACACCGGGGAGCTGTTTTTT	CAWSARRDTGELFF
TRBV5-4	TRBJ2-1	NA	TRBD2	TGTGCCAGCAGCTCTGGACTAGGAGCTTACAATGAGCAGTTCTTC	CASSSGLGAYNEQFF
TRBV25-1	TRBJ2-7	few	TRBD2	TGTGCCAGCAGCAAAGAACGGCGGGGGACCTACGAGCAGTACTTC	CASSKERRGTYEQYF
TRBV29-1	TRBJ2-1	NA	NA	TGCAGCGTAGCGCCCAGATTAGCGGTGTTTCCTGAGCAGTTCTTC	CSVAPRLAVFPEQFF
TRBV2	TRBJ2-3	few	NA	TGTGCCAGCAGTCTCAGGGATATCACAGATACGCAGTATTTT	CASSLRDITDTQYF
TRBV29-1	TRBJ1-5	NA	TRBD1	TGCAGCGTTGCCGGGACAGGGAGCAAGCCCCAGCATTTT	CSVAGTGSKPQHF
TRBV29-1	TRBJ2-1	NA	TRBD2	TGCAGCGTTGTATTAGCGGGAGGGCCTAATGAGCAGTTCTTC	CSVVLAGGPNEQFF
TRBV5-6	TRBJ1-5	NA	NA	TGTGCCAGCAGCTTGTGGGCGTGGGCCCGAAATCAGCCCCAGCATTTT	CASSLWAWARNQPQHF
TRBV29-1	TRBJ2-1	NA	NA	TGCAGCGTTCCCCCCACAGAGGGTGGAGTCAATGAGCAGTTCTTC	CSVPPTEGGVNEQFF
TRBV4-1	TRBJ2-6	few	NA	TGCGCCAGCAGCCAAGCGGTTACCCGCTCTGGGGCCAACGTCCTGACTTTC	CASSQAVTRSGANVLTF
TRBV7-8	TRBJ2-7	few	TRBD1	TGTGCCAGCAGCCCTCCGGGACAGGGGACCTACGAGCAGTACTTC	CASSPPGQGTYEQYF
TRBV5-1	TRBJ1-5	few	NA	TGCGCCAGCAGCTTGAGTCAGGGCGGACAGCCCCAGCATTTT	CASSLSQGGQPQHF
TRBV29-1	TRBJ2-7	few	NA	TGCAGCGTTGTATCTCCATCGACCTACGAGCAGTACTTC	CSVVSPSTYEQYF
TRBV7-9	TRBJ1-5	NA	NA	TGTGCCAGCAGCTTGGGGACTGGGCGCAATCAGCCCCAGCATTTT	CASSLGTGRNQPQHF
TRBV10-2	TRBJ2-3	NA	TRBD2	TGCGCCAGCAGCGATAGCGGGACGGGAACAGATACGCAGTATTTT	CASSDSGTGTDTQYF
TRBV29-1	TRBJ2-3	NA	NA	TGCAGCGTGCCCAGGGGCGCGACAGATACGCAGTATTTT	CSVPRGATDTQYF
TRBV6-5	TRBJ1-4	few	NA	TGTGCCAGCAGTCAAGACCGCCGGGCTAATGAAAAACTGTTTTTT	CASSQDRRANEKLFF
TRBV5-4	TRBJ2-7	NA	NA	TGTGCCAGCAGCTTGGGAGGCAGTCCTTACGAGCAGTACTTC	CASSLGGSPYEQYF
TRBV2	TRBJ1-4	few	NA	TGTGCCACCTCCCTCAGGACAGACTCTGAAAAACTGTTTTTT	CATSLRTDSEKLFF
TRBV2	TRBJ1-2	NA	NA	TGTGCCAGCAGGGAATCCCAGGTCTCCAACTATGGCTACACCTTC	CASRESQVSNYGYTF
TRBV29-1	TRBJ2-3	NA	NA	TGCAGCGTTGGAGGTAGGCTCACAGATACGCAGTATTTT	CSVGGRLTDTQYF
TRBV30	TRBJ1-1	NA	NA	TGTGCCTGGAGAGTGGGGCTGCACACTGAAGCTTTCTTT	CAWRVGLHTEAFF
TRBV6-5	TRBJ2-2	NA	NA	TGTGCCAGCAGGGAAGCCGGGGAGCTGTTTTTT	CASREAGELFF